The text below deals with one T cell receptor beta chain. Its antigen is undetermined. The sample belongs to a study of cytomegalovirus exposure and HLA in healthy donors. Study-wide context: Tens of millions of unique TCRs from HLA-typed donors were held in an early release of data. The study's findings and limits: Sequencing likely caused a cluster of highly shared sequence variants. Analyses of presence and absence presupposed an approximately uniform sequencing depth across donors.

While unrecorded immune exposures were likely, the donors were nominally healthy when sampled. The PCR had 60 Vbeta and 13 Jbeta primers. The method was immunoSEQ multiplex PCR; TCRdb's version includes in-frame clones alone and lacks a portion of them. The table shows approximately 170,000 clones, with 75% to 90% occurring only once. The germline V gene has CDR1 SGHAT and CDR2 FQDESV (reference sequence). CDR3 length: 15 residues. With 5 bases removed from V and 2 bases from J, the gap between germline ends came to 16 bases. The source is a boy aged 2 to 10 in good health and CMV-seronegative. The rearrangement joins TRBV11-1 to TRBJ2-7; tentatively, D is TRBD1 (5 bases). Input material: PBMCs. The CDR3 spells CASSPRTHATYEQYF. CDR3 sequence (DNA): TGTGCCAGCAGCCCGAGGACACATGCAACCTACGAGCAGTACTTC.